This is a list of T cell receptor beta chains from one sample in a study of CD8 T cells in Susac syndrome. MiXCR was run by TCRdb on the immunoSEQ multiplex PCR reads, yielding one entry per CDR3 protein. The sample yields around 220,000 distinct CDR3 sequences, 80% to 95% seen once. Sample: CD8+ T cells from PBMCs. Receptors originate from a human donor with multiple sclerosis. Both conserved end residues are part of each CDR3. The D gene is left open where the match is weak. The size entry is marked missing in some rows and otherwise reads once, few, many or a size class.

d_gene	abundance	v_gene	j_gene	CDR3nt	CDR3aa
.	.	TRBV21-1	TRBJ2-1	TGTGCCAGCGCCCCGAGGGGGACAGGTCGGATTAGGGAGCAGTTCTTC	CASAPRGTGRIREQFF
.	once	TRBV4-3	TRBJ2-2	TGCGCCAGCAGCCAAGACAGGGCGCACACCGGGGAGCTGTTTTTT	CASSQDRAHTGELFF
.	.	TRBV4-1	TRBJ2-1	TGCGCCAGCAGCCCGATGACCAGACTTGGCTCGAGCTCCTACAATGAGCAGTTCTTC	CASSPMTRLGSSSYNEQFF
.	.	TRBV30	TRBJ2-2	TGTGCCTGGAGCGACAGCACCGGGGAGCTTTTTTTT	CAWSDSTGELFF
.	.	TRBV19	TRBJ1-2	TGTGCGGTCGGAGGGGGATGGGGCTACACCTTC	CAVGGGWGYTF
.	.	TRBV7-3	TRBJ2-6	TGTGCCAGCAGCTTAATGGGGGGCTCTGGGGCCAACGTCCTGACTTTC	CASSLMGGSGANVLTF
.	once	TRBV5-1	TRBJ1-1	TGCGCCAGCAGCTTGGGGGACGGGGTAAACACTGAAGCTTTCTTT	CASSLGDGVNTEAFF
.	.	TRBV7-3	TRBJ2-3	TGTGCCCCCGGGGAGCGGCTCACAGATACGCAGTATTTT	CAPGERLTDTQYF
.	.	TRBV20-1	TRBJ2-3	TGCAGTACCCTACAGGGAAGCACAGATACGCAGTATTTT	CSTLQGSTDTQYF
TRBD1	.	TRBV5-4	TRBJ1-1	TGTGCCAGCAGCAGGGACAGGGGAACCACTGAAGCTTTCTTT	CASSRDRGTTEAFF
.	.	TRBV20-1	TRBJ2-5	TGCAGTGCTAGAGACGGCCGAGTAAGCGGTACCCAGTACTTC	CSARDGRVSGTQYF
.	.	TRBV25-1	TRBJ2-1	TGTGCCAGCAGTGATATGGGTGTCGGCTACAATGAGCAGTTCTTC	CASSDMGVGYNEQFF
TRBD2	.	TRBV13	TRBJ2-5	TGTGCCAGCAGCCTCCGGACTAGCGGGGGTCATCGAGAGACCCAGTACTTC	CASSLRTSGGHRETQYF
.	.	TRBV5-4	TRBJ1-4	TGTGCCAGCAGCCCCTTCCCGCCAACTAATGAAAAACTGTTTTTT	CASSPFPPTNEKLFF